This T cell receptor (beta chain) was identified in a study of blood T cells in healthy people across ages. General study points: Unsorted PBMC input precluded a conclusive naive versus antigen-experienced comparison. Per million T cells, the diversity of TCR beta decreased roughly linearly as age advanced.

This clonotype has at least ten counts. The antigen is unknown. Between the trimmed V and J ends, which lost 4 bases and 1 base, there was a span of 14 bases. The CDR3 has 15 residues. The germline CDR1 and CDR2 sequences are SGHRS and YFSETQ. Primers used in a second PCR of about 6 to 12 cycles were a sample-barcoded 5' primer and a J-beta primer mix. MiXCR, run by TCRdb on the 5' RACE reads, gives a single entry per CDR3 protein. The data contain around 1,800,000 distinct CDR3 sequences, roughly 43% of them singletons. This chain connects TRBV5-1 to TRBJ2-5, with D perhaps assigned TRBD1 or TRBD2 (6 bases each). The source material was blood. This clonotype was sampled from a human donor in good health. As DNA, the CDR3 is TGCGCCAGCAGCCCCCGTTGGGGGGCCCAAGAGACCCAGTACTTC. Protein product: CASSPRWGAQETQYF.